The 10 T cell receptor beta chains in this list originate from one sample, sequenced in a study of OX40 agonist ivuxolimab in advanced cancers. Using immunoSEQ multiplex PCR, the repertoire was profiled, and TCRdb retains in-frame clones only, with some absent. The sample carries about 19,000 clones, 86% recorded once. The specimen comprised CD4+ or CD8+ T cells sorted from blood, sampled in a trial of the OX40 agonist ivuxolimab. Receptors were obtained from an adult with an advanced solid tumor such as melanoma, head and neck, liver or kidney cancer.

The chain employs TRBV27 and TRBJ2-7; D ambiguous. V lost 3 bases, J lost 0 bases, and 12 bases lay in between. CDR1 and CDR2 (germline): MNHEY, SMNVEV (reference sequence). The CDR3 covers 15 residues. The CDR3 coding sequence is TGTGCCAGCAGTTTTAAGGCAGTTAGCTCCTACGAGCAGTACTTC. Its protein product is CASSFKAVSSYEQYF.

The rearrangement joins TRBV19 to TRBJ1-5, with D possibly being TRBD1 (5 bases). Trimming stripped 5 bases from V and 3 bases from J, with 14 bases between. Germline V CDR1 and CDR2: LNHDA, SQIVND (reference sequence). The CDR3 sequence is 15 residues long. This CDR3 is CASSLGVLTNQPQHF. CDR3 in DNA: TGTGCCAGTAGTTTAGGGGTCTTGACCAATCAGCCCCAGCATTTT.

This sequence joins TRBV6-1 and TRBJ1-6; maybe TRBD1 (5 bases). In germline, CDR1 is MNHNS, CDR2 SASEGT. This CDR3 is built from 14 residues. The V gene lost 6 bases and the J gene lost 12 bases, with 18 bases spanning the gap. The CDR3 protein is CASRGLGDYEPLHF. The CDR3 DNA reads as TGTGCCAGCAGGGGGCTAGGGGACTATGAACCCCTCCACTTT.

The chain carries TRBV10-1 and TRBJ2-3, with D hard to call. Per the germline V gene, CDR1 is WNHNN and CDR2 is SYGVQD (reference sequence). CDR3 length: 13 amino acids. Trimming removed 2 bases at V and 1 base at J, with 4 bases between. CDR3 loop: CASSEGGTDTQYF. The CDR3 nucleotides read TGCGCCAGCAGTGAGGGGGGCACAGATACGCAGTATTTT.

By share, this clone counts as medium-sized. The CDR3 DNA is TGTGCCAGCAGCCAAGAGGGACTAGCGCCTATCCAAGAGACCCAGTACTTC. Its translation is CASSQEGLAPIQETQYF. The chain carries TRBV4-2 and TRBJ2-5; 10 bases are a match to TRBD2. CDR1 LGHNA and CDR2 YNFKEQ come from the germline V gene. This CDR3 spans 17 amino acids. V was pared by 0 bases and J by 1 base, with 5 bases of the junction left unmatched.

The CDR3 spells CASSLGDSAVEAFF. DNA for the CDR3: TGCGCCAGCAGCTTGGGTGACAGTGCCGTCGAAGCTTTCTTT. V usage is TRBV5-1 and J usage is TRBJ1-1; maybe TRBD1 (5 bases). This CDR3 is built from 14 residues. Between the trimmed V and J ends, which lost 0 bases and 8 bases, there was a span of 14 bases. CDR1 is SGHRS and CDR2 is YFSETQ in the germline V gene.

The chain uses TRBV28 and TRBJ1-3; D unclear. V lost 7 bases to trimming and J lost 4 bases, with 11 bases between them. The CDR3 spans 13 residues. Germline CDR1 is MDHEN and CDR2 is SYDVKM. CDR3 bases: TGTGCCAGCAACCCGGGAAGAGGAAACACCATATATTTT. Translating gives CASNPGRGNTIYF. Complete variable domain (other parts from reference TRBV28 and TRBJ1-3): DVKVTQSSRYLVKRTGEKVFLECVQDMDHENMFWYRQDPGLGLRLIYFSYDVKMKEKGDIPEGYSVSREKKERFSLILESASTNQTSMYLCASNPGRGNTIYFGEGSWLTVV.

The rearrangement joins TRBV15 to TRBJ2-1; D ambiguous. The CDR3 length is 14 residues. The germline V gene encodes CDR1 LNHNV and CDR2 YYDKDF (reference sequence). Trimming left V 2 bases short and J 8 bases short, with 13 bases between. The CDR3 bases are TGTGCCACCAGCAGATCGGGCCGCCCGGATGAGCAGTTCTTC. It encodes CATSRSGRPDEQFF.

This sequence joins TRBV7-9 and TRBJ2-5; D gene uncertain. Germline CDR1 and CDR2: SEHNR and FQNEAQ (reference sequence). The CDR3 consists of 15 residues. Trimming shortened V by 1 base and J by 1 base, and 10 bases separated the two germline ends. The CDR3 nucleotides read TGTGCCAGCAGCTTAGACACCCTATTCCAAGAGACCCAGTACTTC. Translation gives CASSLDTLFQETQYF. Full variable domain (missing parts from reference TRBV7-9 and TRBJ2-5): DTGVSQNPRHKITKRGQNVTFRCDPISEHNRLYWYRQTLGQGPEFLTYFQNEAQLEKSRLLSDRFSAERPKGSFSTLEIQRTEQGDSAMYLCASSLDTLFQETQYFGPGTRLLVL.

V is TRBV10-2 and J is TRBJ1-2; D gene unclear. The V end lost 0 bases, the J end lost 3 bases, and 14 bases lay between the germline ends. Per the germline V gene, CDR1 is WSHSY and CDR2 is SAAADI. CDR3 size: 16 residues. The DNA for the CDR3 is TGCGCCAGCAGTGAGTCGAGGCAGGCTGGCGACTATGGCTACACCTTC. This gives the protein CASSESRQAGDYGYTF.